The source of this T cell receptor beta chain is a study of blood T cell repertoires in COVID-19. Study as a whole: Sites across the United States, Italy and Spain contributed samples from acute and convalescent COVID-19.

The CDR3 length is 14 residues. Per the germline V gene, CDR1 is LGHDT and CDR2 is YNNKEL (reference sequence). Trimming left V 3 bases short and J 4 bases short, with 12 bases between. Method: immunoSEQ multiplex PCR; TCRdb's copy keeps in-frame clones and lacks some. The sample has about 250,000 clones; around 88% are singletons. The chain carries TRBV3-1 (or the pseudogene TRBV3-2) and TRBJ2-5; a possible D gene is TRBD2 (6 bases). The material sequenced was peripheral blood. The clonotype originates from a woman of 80 years or more with COVID-19, enrolled during active disease. CDR3 DNA: TGTGCCAGCAGCCAGAGTCCCGGGAGAGAGACCCAGTACTTC. It is translated as CASSQSPGRETQYF.